The next 21 T cell receptor beta chains were all read from a single sample in a study of response to subunit inactivated influenza vaccine. TCRdb redid the calling of the RT-PCR reads with MiXCR, one entry per CDR3 protein. The sample has 500,000 to 650,000 distinct CDR3 sequences; around 8% are singletons. The source material was PBMCs from blood, sampled around 25 months after vaccination. The receptors derive from a man aged 45 to 70 who received an inactivated influenza vaccine.

This clonotype was detected only a few times. The V and J genes are TRBV20-1 and TRBJ1-2, with TRBD1 matching over 7 bases. V dropped 3 bases and J dropped 7; count of bases not matched to a gene: 11. The CDR3 runs to 14 residues. CDR1 is DFQATT, CDR2 SNEGSKA, per germline (reference sequence). CDR3 coding DNA: TGCAGTGCTAGGTATCCGGGACAGTCGAGTGGCTACACCTTC. Amino acids: CSARYPGQSSGYTF.

This clonotype occurred a few times. The chain is built from TRBV10-3 and TRBJ1-2, with TRBD1 matching 7 bases. The CDR3 extends over 13 amino acids. Trimming removed 4 bases from V and 5 bases from J; junction bases left unmatched: 4. CDR1 is ENHRY and CDR2 is SYGVKD in the germline V gene. The CDR3: CAISVDRDYGYTF. For the CDR3, the DNA is TGTGCCATCAGTGTAGACAGGGATTATGGCTACACCTTC.

This chain links TRBV7-3 with TRBJ2-3, with unresolved D. The CDR3 covers 15 residues. V lost 6 bases to trimming and J lost 2 bases, with 15 bases between them. The germline V gene has CDR1 SGHTA and CDR2 FQGTGA. The CDR3 DNA reads as TGTGCCAGCAGACTCGGGCCTTTAGACACAGATACGCAGTATTTT. It is translated as CASRLGPLDTDTQYF. The full variable domain, completed using reference TRBV7-3 and TRBJ2-3, is GAGVSQTPSNKVTEKGKYVELRCDPISGHTALYWYRQSLGQGPEFLIYFQGTGAADDSGLPNDRFFAVRPEGSVSTLKIQRTERGDSAVYLCASRLGPLDTDTQYFGPGTRLTVL.

In this sample, this clonotype turned up many times. The chain is built from TRBV4-3 and TRBJ1-5; the D is unclear. CDR1 and CDR2 from the germline V gene are LGHNA and YSLEER. CDR3 length equals 14 residues. The V end was cut by 0 bases, the J end by 5 bases, with 8 bases between. The CDR3 nucleotides are TGCGCCAGCAGCCAAGAGACGCTTGATCAGCCCCAGCATTTT. Its translation: CASSQETLDQPQHF.

The chain joins TRBV29-1 to TRBJ2-5; 8 bases align to TRBD2. The CDR3 is 14 amino acids. V shed 6 bases and J 0 bases; nucleotides not matched to a gene: 6. Looked up from germline, CDR1 is SQVTM and CDR2 is ANQGSEA. CDR3 amino acids: CSVSSGAYQETQYF. The CDR3 DNA sequence: TGCAGCGTGAGTAGCGGGGCCTACCAAGAGACCCAGTACTTC.

The rearrangement joins TRBV20-1 to TRBJ1-6, with no clear D. Germline loops: CDR1 DFQATT, CDR2 SNEGSKA (reference sequence). The V end lost 5 bases, the J end lost 13 bases, and 18 bases lay between the germline ends. The CDR3 is 13 residues long. The CDR3 here is CSAWGWVEAPLHF. The CDR3 bases are TGCAGTGCTTGGGGATGGGTCGAGGCTCCCCTCCACTTT.

This clonotype was seen repeatedly, ten times or more. The CDR3 spells CASSQDSWPGGLHYYGYTF. CDR3 sequence (DNA): TGCGCCAGCAGCCAAGATTCGTGGCCAGGGGGCCTCCATTACTATGGCTACACCTTC. The rearrangement joins TRBV4-3 to TRBJ1-2, with 8 bases matching TRBD1. V lost 0 bases and J lost 3; bases outside the gene matches: 15. Germline-derived CDR1 and CDR2 are LGHNA and YSLEER. The CDR3 has 19 amino acids.

This clonotype was picked up a small number of times. The chain recombines TRBV12-3 or TRBV12-4 with TRBJ2-1, with D tentatively TRBD1 (5 bases). Trimming left V 1 base short and J 10 bases short, with 14 bases between. CDR3 length: 14 amino acids. CDR3 residues: CASSLVVRVREQFF. DNA of the CDR3: TGTGCCAGCAGTTTAGTCGTCAGGGTGCGGGAGCAGTTCTTC.

This clonotype occurred a few times. The genes are TRBV5-1 and TRBJ1-1, with no clear D. Trimming took 1 base from V and 5 from J, leaving 9 bases between them. The CDR3 is 13 amino acids. Germline CDR1 SGHRS, CDR2 YFSETQ. CDR3 in DNA: TGCGCCAGCAGCTTGCGAGTGGAAACTGAAGCTTTCTTT. Translating gives CASSLRVETEAFF.

The chain is built from TRBV18 and TRBJ2-1; TRBD1 is a possible D gene (5 bases). The CDR3 consists of 14 residues. V lost 11 bases and J 5 bases, leaving 19 bases between the germline ends. Germline values: CDR1 KGHSH, CDR2 LQKENI. The CDR3 protein is CACQLTQGNNEQFF. CDR3 bases: TGTGCCTGCCAGCTCACCCAGGGTAACAATGAGCAGTTCTTC.

This clonotype was picked up a small number of times. This chain joins TRBV11-2 and TRBJ1-1; D gene unclear. CDR1 and CDR2 (germline): SGHAT, FQNNGV. This CDR3 region has 14 residues. V was pared by 0 bases and J by 9 bases, with 14 bases between. CDR3 protein: CASSLDRAVSQAFF. CDR3 DNA sequence: TGTGCCAGCAGCTTAGATAGGGCGGTTTCTCAAGCTTTCTTT.

This clonotype was observed at least ten times. The rearrangement links TRBV20-1 to TRBJ2-1, with 8 bases identical to TRBD2. CDR3 length equals 12 residues. Germline V lookup: CDR1 DFQATT, CDR2 SNEGSKA (reference sequence). Unmatched junction bases numbered 8, after V lost 7 bases and J lost 9 bases. This CDR3 is CSVAGGIGEQFF. CDR3 nucleotide sequence: TGCAGTGTTGCGGGGGGTATTGGTGAGCAGTTCTTC.

This clonotype turned up a few times. The V call is TRBV7-2, the J call TRBJ1-2; maybe TRBD1 (5 bases). Trimming stripped 3 bases from V and 7 bases from J, with 15 bases between. The CDR3 is 14 amino acids. CDR1 is SGHTA, CDR2 FQGNSA, per germline. CDR3 bases: TGTGCCAGCAGCTTTGGATTGGGGGAGAGTGGCTACACCTTC. Residues: CASSFGLGESGYTF.

This chain uses TRBV20-1 with TRBJ2-1, with 8 bases matching TRBD2. V was clipped by 4 bases and J by 7 bases; unmatched bases: 12. The CDR3 consists of 15 residues. From germline, CDR1 is DFQATT and CDR2 SNEGSKA (reference sequence). The CDR3 reads CSANPGTRGPNEQFF. CDR3 bases: TGCAGTGCTAACCCCGGGACTAGAGGCCCTAATGAGCAGTTCTTC.

This clonotype was recorded a few times. The V and J genes are TRBV7-9 and TRBJ2-1; possibly TRBD1 for D (5 bases). V was shortened by 8 bases and J by 5 bases, with 19 bases between the two germline ends. CDR1 is SEHNR and CDR2 is FQNEAQ in the germline V gene (reference sequence). The CDR3 sequence is 15 residues long. The CDR3, as DNA: TGTGCCAGCCCTCGTGCAGGGATCCTAAACAATGAGCAGTTCTTC. Residues: CASPRAGILNNEQFF. Full variable domain (missing parts from reference TRBV7-9 and TRBJ2-1): DTGVSQNPRHKITKRGQNVTFRCDPISEHNRLYWYRQTLGQGPEFLTYFQNEAQLEKSRLLSDRFSAERPKGSFSTLEIQRTEQGDSAMYLCASPRAGILNNEQFFGPGTRLTVL.

This clonotype was detected many times. Here the CDR3 DNA reads TGTGCCAGCAGCCGGTGGACAGGGTCATTCGGAGACACTGAAGCTTTCTTT. The encoded protein is CASSRWTGSFGDTEAFF. J is TRBJ1-1 and V is TRBV28, with 8 nucleotides matching TRBD1. The J segment lost 3 bases and the V segment lost 6 bases, leaving 15 bases of the junction unmatched. The germline gives CDR1 MDHEN, CDR2 SYDVKM. The CDR3 sequence is 17 residues long. Full variable domain (remainder filled in from reference TRBV28 and TRBJ1-1): DVKVTQSSRYLVKRTGEKVFLECVQDMDHENMFWYRQDPGLGLRLIYFSYDVKMKEKGDIPEGYSVSREKKERFSLILESASTNQTSMYLCASSRWTGSFGDTEAFFGQGTRLTVV.

This clonotype occurred a few times. The rearrangement links TRBV6-2 or TRBV6-3 to TRBJ2-1; 8 bases line up with TRBD2. The V gene end was trimmed by 5 bases and the J gene end by 5 bases; junction bases not matched to a gene: 8. CDR3 length: 15 residues. The V gene's germline CDR1 is MNHEY and CDR2 SVGEGT. The CDR3 is CASSERGGIHNEQFF. For the CDR3, the DNA is TGTGCCAGCAGTGAACGGGGGGGCATCCACAATGAGCAGTTCTTC.

This clonotype was seen more than once but under ten times. The J gene is TRBJ2-7, the V gene TRBV4-1; 13 nucleotides align to TRBD2. The trim removed 1 base at V and 2 bases at J, leaving 2 bases unmatched. This CDR3 contains 16 residues. From germline, CDR1 is MGHRA and CDR2 YSYEKL. Written as DNA, the CDR3 is TGCGCCAGCAGCCAAGGACTAGCGGGAGGTGCCTACGAGCAGTACTTC. As protein: CASSQGLAGGAYEQYF.

This clonotype has ten or more counts. The rearrangement uses TRBV9 and TRBJ2-2, with 7 nucleotides matching TRBD1. Germline values: CDR1 SGDLS, CDR2 YYNGEE. The CDR3 totals 16 residues. Trimming at V came to 3 bases and at J to 1 base, leaving 6 bases not matched to a gene. CDR3 protein: CASSGTGALNTGELFF. Here the CDR3 DNA reads TGTGCCAGCAGCGGAACAGGGGCCTTGAACACCGGGGAGCTGTTTTTT.

Here the CDR3 DNA reads TGCAGCGGTGGACAGGGTGGCGGAAACACCATATATTTT. This encodes CSGGQGGGNTIYF. J is TRBJ1-3 and V is TRBV29-1, with 8 nucleotides matching TRBD1. CDR3 length equals 13 residues. J was trimmed by 4 bases and V by 7 bases; bases with no gene match: 6. Germline-derived CDR1 and CDR2 are SQVTM and ANQGSEA. Supplemented by reference TRBV29-1 and TRBJ1-3, the full variable domain reads SAVISQKPSRDICQRGTSLTIQCQVDSQVTMMFWYRQQPGQSLTLIATANQGSEATYESGFVIDKFPISRPNLTFSTLTVSNMSPEDSSIYLCSGGQGGGNTIYFGEGSWLTVV.

This clonotype was recorded a few times. V usage is TRBV6-2 or TRBV6-3 and J usage is TRBJ1-1, with unresolved D. Germline CDR1 MNHEY, CDR2 SVGEGT. The germline V and J ends were trimmed by 6 bases and 8 bases, with 16 bases remaining between them. The CDR3 totals 13 residues. CDR3 amino acids: CASSSRSRREAFF. The CDR3 DNA follows: TGTGCCAGCAGCTCCCGGTCCCGGAGGGAAGCTTTCTTT.